Shown below are 4 T cell receptor beta chains from a single sample sequenced in a study of Ad26.COV2.S vaccination and SARS-CoV-2 variants. Profiled with immunoSEQ multiplex PCR; TCRdb holds only in-frame clones, not every one. This table has around 300,000 clones, less than 90% appearing once. Specified treatment: 15 to 20 received Ad26.COV2.S at low or high dose, single or two shots; roughly 5 received placebo; per-sample allocation not given. Samples were taken on day 63 after the first vaccine or placebo injection. Sequencing used peripheral blood, obtained in a trial of Ad26.COV2.S vaccine versus placebo. The receptor set was obtained from a person aged 18-60 years who received the Ad26.COV2.S COVID-19 vaccine or a placebo.

This chain uses TRBV5-1 with TRBJ2-7; the match to TRBD2 covers 9 bases. The germline gives CDR1 SGHRS, CDR2 YFSETQ. The CDR3 is 16 amino acids. V trimming: 4 bases; J trimming: 2 bases; junction bases outside the gene matches: 10. CDR3 sequence: CASSPGLAGSAYEQYF. CDR3 nucleotide sequence: TGCGCCAGCAGCCCGGGTCTAGCGGGAAGCGCCTACGAGCAGTACTTC.

The rearrangement uses TRBV11-2 and TRBJ1-1, with a possible D match to TRBD1 (5 bases). The ends were cut back, 4 bases at V and 11 bases at J, with 20 bases in the middle. The germline V gene has CDR1 SGHAT and CDR2 FQNNGV. The CDR3 covers 14 residues. CDR3 nucleotide sequence: TGTGCCAGCAGCTGGGGCGGGGGTTCCAACGGTGCTTTCTTT. Protein: CASSWGGGSNGAFF.

The chain recombines TRBV7-9 with TRBJ2-1, with 8 bases lining up with TRBD1. V trimming: 5 bases; J trimming: 3 bases; junction bases outside the gene matches: 15. The CDR3 is 18 amino acids. The germline V gene encodes CDR1 SEHNR and CDR2 FQNEAQ (reference sequence). The DNA of the CDR3 is TGTGCCAGCAGCCCGAACACCCAGGGGGCGGTTATCTACAATGAGCAGTTCTTC. Protein sequence: CASSPNTQGAVIYNEQFF.

CDR3 nucleotide sequence: TGTGCCAGCACCCTAGACAGTTACTACGAGCAGTACTTC. It codes for CASTLDSYYEQYF. The V and J genes are TRBV7-2 and TRBJ2-7; a weak D match, TRBD1 (5 bases). This CDR3 contains 13 residues. The germline V and J ends were trimmed by 7 bases and 3 bases, with 13 bases remaining between them. Germline values: CDR1 SGHTA, CDR2 FQGNSA.